These 15 T cell receptor beta chains were all obtained from the same sample, sequenced in a study of cytomegalovirus exposure and HLA in healthy donors. The study ran its PCR with 60 Vbeta and 13 Jbeta primers. Using immunoSEQ multiplex PCR, the repertoire was profiled, and TCRdb retains in-frame clones only, with some absent. The repertoire holds about 140,000 clones, with around four fifths as singletons. The sequenced sample was PBMCs. Every receptor here comes from a male donor in good health and CMV-seronegative.

The J gene is TRBJ2-3, the V gene TRBV9, with TRBD2 matching 9 bases. Germline lookup yields CDR1 SGDLS and CDR2 YYNGEE. V lost 3 bases and J lost 1; bases outside the gene matches: 3. The CDR3 has 15 residues. The CDR3 is CASSAPSGGTDTQYF. The DNA for the CDR3 is TGTGCCAGCAGCGCCCCTAGCGGGGGCACAGATACGCAGTATTTT.

In this sample, this clone turned up a few times. The rearrangement uses TRBV13 and TRBJ1-2; no clear D gene. This CDR3 has 13 amino acids. V gave up 0 bases and J gave up 2 bases, with 4 bases separating them. Germline assignment: CDR1 PRHDT and CDR2 FYEKMQ (reference sequence). CDR3 nucleotides: TGTGCCAGCAGCTTAGGGACAAACTATGGCTACACCTTC. Translating gives CASSLGTNYGYTF.

V and J are TRBV11-2 and TRBJ1-1; D remains unclear. Between the trimmed V and J ends, which lost 1 base and 7 bases, there was a span of 16 bases. Germline V lookup: CDR1 SGHAT, CDR2 FQNNGV. CDR3 length: 15 amino acids. The CDR3 loop reads CASSLVGPVGDEAFF. The DNA for the CDR3 is TGTGCCAGCAGCTTAGTAGGCCCTGTCGGGGATGAAGCTTTCTTT. Variable domain in full (rest from reference TRBV11-2 and TRBJ1-1): EAGVAQSPRYKIIEKRQSVAFWCNPISGHATLYWYQQILGQGPKLLIQFQNNGVVDDSQLPKDRFSAERLKGVDSTLKIQPAKLEDSAVYLCASSLVGPVGDEAFFGQGTRLTVV.

This chain connects TRBV5-1 to TRBJ2-1, with TRBD2 matching over 8 bases. The CDR3 sequence is 17 residues long. The germline gives CDR1 SGHRS, CDR2 YFSETQ. With 3 bases clipped from V and 4 bases from J, the junction kept 12 bases outside the gene matches. The CDR3 reads CASSSYLAGTKYNEQFF. For the CDR3, the DNA is TGCGCCAGCAGCTCCTACTTAGCGGGGACAAAATACAATGAGCAGTTCTTC.

The chain uses TRBV9 and TRBJ1-2; 10 bases are a match to TRBD1. This CDR3 comprises 16 residues. The germline V gene has CDR1 SGDLS and CDR2 YYNGEE. V was clipped by 3 bases and J by 7 bases; unmatched bases: 12. The CDR3 nucleotides are TGTGCCAGCAGCGCCGATATGGGACAGGGGACCGGTGGCTACACCTTC. It specifies CASSADMGQGTGGYTF.

This clone was counted a few times. CDR3 sequence (DNA): TGTGCTAGTGGTTTGTGGTCGAGGGGGGAGCTGTTTTTT. Its protein product is CASGLWSRGELFF. V and J are TRBV12-5 and TRBJ2-2, with D uncertain. V was pared by 2 bases and J by 8 bases, with 9 bases between. The CDR3 extends over 13 amino acids. Per germline, CDR1 LGHNT and CDR2 FRNRAP. The variable domain in full, with the rest retrieved from reference TRBV12-5 and TRBJ2-2, is DARVTQTPRHKVTEMGQEVTMRCQPILGHNTVFWYRQTMMQGLELLAYFRNRAPLDDSGMPKDRFSAEMPDATLATLKIQPSEPRDSAVYFCASGLWSRGELFFGEGSRLTVL.

The chain combines TRBV23-1 with TRBJ2-7; possible D gene TRBD1, 6 bases. TRBV23-1 is treated as an ORF (open reading frame) with a function not yet certain. V lost 1 base to trimming and J lost 5 bases, with 21 bases between them. The CDR3 has 17 amino acids. Here the CDR3 DNA reads TGCGCCAGCAGTCAATATCGACAGGCCTGTTCCCCCCACGAGCAGTACTTC. Translated, it gives CASSQYRQACSPHEQYF.

The J gene is TRBJ2-3, the V gene TRBV5-1; D is ambiguous. The CDR3 length is 14 residues. From germline, CDR1 is SGHRS and CDR2 YFSETQ. The ends were cut back, 0 bases at V and 2 bases at J, with 7 bases in the middle. As DNA, the CDR3 is TGCGCCAGCAGCTTGGCAGTGCCCACAGATACGCAGTATTTT. Translated: CASSLAVPTDTQYF.

This clone was found once. The V and J genes are TRBV6-5 and TRBJ2-7, with 7 bases lining up with TRBD2. The V gene's germline CDR1 is MNHEY and CDR2 SVGAGI. Trimming removed 4 bases from V and 5 bases from J; junction bases left unmatched: 11. The CDR3 runs to 15 residues. CDR3 DNA sequence: TGTGCCAGCAGTTTTGGCGGGAGCTTTTTAGACGAGCAGTACTTC. Protein: CASSFGGSFLDEQYF.

This clone was detected many times. The CDR3 DNA sequence: TGTGCCAGCAGTTCCCCGGACAAAAGAGCCAATCAGCCCCAGCATTTT. Protein product: CASSSPDKRANQPQHF. The V gene is TRBV28, the J gene TRBJ1-5; tentative D call: TRBD1 (5 bases). Germline V CDR1 and CDR2: MDHEN, SYDVKM. The CDR3 consists of 16 residues. V shed 4 bases and J shed 3 bases, with 16 bases lying between them.

A single count supports this clone. This chain uses TRBV7-6 with TRBJ1-2; tentatively, D is TRBD1 (5 bases). CDR3 length: 16 amino acids. V gave up 0 bases and J gave up 8 bases, with 19 bases separating them. Germline V gene sequence: CDR1 SGHVS, CDR2 FNYEAQ. CDR3 nucleotides: TGTGCCAGCAGCTTAGCTCAGGGTAAGGGTTTGCGGGGCTACACCTTC. This sequence encodes CASSLAQGKGLRGYTF. The variable domain in full, completed from reference TRBV7-6 and TRBJ1-2, reads GAGVSQSPRYKVTKRGQDVALRCDPISGHVSLYWYRQALGQGPEFLTYFNYEAQQDKSGLPNDRFSAERPEGSISTLTIQRTEQRDSAMYRCASSLAQGKGLRGYTFGSGTRLTVV.

This chain connects TRBV7-9 to TRBJ1-2, with D maybe TRBD1 (5 bases). This CDR3 contains 14 residues. Trimming pared 1 base from V and 4 bases from J, leaving 10 bases between. Per the germline V gene, CDR1 is SEHNR and CDR2 is FQNEAQ (reference sequence). This chain's CDR3 is CASSLERQSYGYTF. DNA of the CDR3: TGTGCCAGCAGCTTAGAGCGACAGAGCTATGGCTACACCTTC.

The chain recombines TRBV18 with TRBJ2-1, with TRBD1 matching over 11 bases. Germline loops: CDR1 KGHSH, CDR2 LQKENI. The junction had 5 bases not matched to a gene; V was cut back by 6 bases and J by 7 bases. This CDR3 region has 14 residues. The CDR3 reads CASSPGQGANEQFF. The CDR3 DNA reads as TGTGCCAGCTCCCCCGGACAGGGGGCAAATGAGCAGTTCTTC.

In regard to this clone: A junction end diverges from the germline sequence, so it may reflect a read error. The V gene is TRBV7-9, the J gene TRBJ1-1; D unclear. There are 10 residues in the CDR3. Germline V gives CDR1 SEHNR, CDR2 FQNEAQ (reference sequence). The CDR3 here is CSSSSLEAFF. For the CDR3, the DNA is TGTTCCAGCAGCTCCCTCGAAGCTTTCTTT.

This clone appeared once. The V call is TRBV28, the J call TRBJ2-2; 8 nucleotides line up with TRBD1. The CDR3 has 14 amino acids. Losses at the gene ends were 7 bases for V and 5 bases for J; bases not matched to a gene: 6. The germline V gene has CDR1 MDHEN and CDR2 SYDVKM. The CDR3: CASIATGETGELFF. CDR3 bases: TGTGCCAGCATCGCGACAGGGGAAACCGGGGAGCTGTTTTTT. Full variable domain (outside the CDR3, taken from reference TRBV28 and TRBJ2-2): DVKVTQSSRYLVKRTGEKVFLECVQDMDHENMFWYRQDPGLGLRLIYFSYDVKMKEKGDIPEGYSVSREKKERFSLILESASTNQTSMYLCASIATGETGELFFGEGSRLTVL.